This record covers a single TCR beta chain. This entry is derived from a study of CD8 T cells in Susac syndrome. cDNA came from roughly 0.5 to 1 ug RNA primed by random hexamers. Amplification of TCR beta CDR3 used immunoSEQ multiplex PCR across 54 Vbeta and 13 Jbeta. From the immunoSEQ multiplex PCR reads, TCRdb called clonotypes with MiXCR, one entry per CDR3 protein. The table lists more than 95,000 distinct CDR3 sequences, more than 85% of them singletons, with around 0.085% in the top ten. The patients serving as multiple sclerosis controls were treatment-naive. They had stable or active relapsing-remitting disease and fulfilled revised McDonald criteria. CD8+ and CD4+ T cells were negatively isolated; TEMRA cells were FACS-enriched. The source material was CD4+ T cells from PBMCs. This sequence originates from a human donor with multiple sclerosis.

CDR3 nucleotide sequence: TGCGCCAGCAGCCAAGAGAAGACGGCTAGCGTTCACCAAGAGACCCAGTACTTC. This codes for CASSQEKTASVHQETQYF. The V call is TRBV4-1, the J call TRBJ2-5, with a tentative D call TRBD2 (6 bases). V gave up 0 bases and J gave up 0 bases, with 17 bases separating them. This CDR3 spans 18 amino acids. The V gene's germline CDR1 is MGHRA and CDR2 YSYEKL.